A single sample gave rise to the 13 T cell receptor beta chains below, sequenced in a study of blood T cell repertoires in COVID-19. Sequenced by immunoSEQ multiplex PCR; TCRdb stores in-frame clones only, minus some. Seen here are hundreds of thousands of clones, more than 80% observed once, and the top ten hold 0.85% to 0.9%. The specimen was PBMCs or T cells enriched from blood (not recorded which). Receptors originate from a man aged 50 or older who had been exposed to COVID-19.

A single count supports this clone. V gene TRBV10-1 combines with J gene TRBJ2-7, with 7 bases that match TRBD2. The CDR3 loop spans 14 amino acids. In germline, CDR1 is WNHNN, CDR2 SYGVQD (reference sequence). In DNA form, the CDR3 reads TGCGCCAGTAAGCGGGGACCCACCTCCCACGAGCAGTACGTC. Its protein is CASKRGPTSHEQYV.

The chain couples TRBV6-5 to TRBJ1-6, with D possibly TRBD1 on 5 matching bases. The CDR3 runs to 14 residues. V was clipped by 5 bases and J by 7 bases, with 12 bases between them. Germline CDR1 is MNHEY and CDR2 is SVGAGI. CDR3 sequence: CASSLAGVNSPLHF. In nucleotides, the CDR3 is TGTGCCAGCAGTCTAGCGGGGGTAAATTCACCCCTCCACTTT.

The CDR3: CASSAPTSGNEQFF. DNA of the CDR3: TGCGCCAGCAGCGCCCCGACTAGCGGCAATGAGCAGTTCTTC. The V and J genes are TRBV5-1 and TRBJ2-1, with 9 bases aligning to TRBD2. Germline assignment: CDR1 SGHRS and CDR2 YFSETQ. The CDR3 has 14 amino acids. The V and J ends lost 4 bases and 6 bases, in that order; junction bases with no gene match: 5.

The chain has TRBV18 and TRBJ2-7; TRBD1 agrees at 11 bases. CDR1 is KGHSH and CDR2 is LQKENI in the germline V gene. V lost 4 bases and J lost 5; bases outside the gene matches: 13. CDR3 length equals 17 residues. The CDR3 is CASSQLYSGQGGHEQYF. The CDR3 coding sequence is TGTGCCAGCTCACAACTCTACTCGGGACAGGGGGGCCACGAGCAGTACTTC.

The genes are TRBV2 and TRBJ1-2; 8 bases agree with TRBD1. V was pared by 6 bases and J by 5 bases, with 5 bases of the junction left unmatched. The germline gives CDR1 SNHLY, CDR2 FYNNEI. The CDR3 sequence is 13 residues long. CDR3 sequence (DNA): TGTGCCAGCAGAAGGACAGGGAGGTATGGCTACACCTTC. This translates into CASRRTGRYGYTF.

This clone occurred once. J is TRBJ2-2 and V is TRBV10-3, with 7 bases lining up with TRBD2. J gave up 6 bases and V 1 base, and 8 bases lay outside the gene matches. Germline CDR1 reads ENHRY; CDR2 reads SYGVKD. The CDR3 spans 16 residues. Here the CDR3 DNA reads TGTGCCATCAGTGAGTTAGGCGGGAGATACTCCGGGGAGCTGTTTTTT. Its translation: CAISELGGRYSGELFF.

The gene calls are TRBV6-6 and TRBJ2-5; possibly TRBD2 for D (5 bases). This CDR3 region has 14 residues. V was shortened by 8 bases and J by 1 base, with 14 bases between the two germline ends. Germline CDR1 is MNHNY and CDR2 is SVGAGI (reference sequence). The CDR3 reads CASAHRRGQETQYF. The CDR3 bases are TGTGCCAGCGCGCACAGACGGGGCCAAGAGACCCAGTACTTC.

The genes are TRBV11-2 and TRBJ2-1; 9 bases align to TRBD2. V lost 1 base, J lost 3 bases, and 10 bases stayed unmatched. CDR3 length: 18 residues. Germline V lookup: CDR1 SGHAT, CDR2 FQNNGV. In DNA form, the CDR3 reads TGTGCCAGCAGCTTAGTAATGCTAGCGGGATCCTTCTACAATGAGCAGTTCTTC. Translated, it gives CASSLVMLAGSFYNEQFF.

The CDR3 is CASSPLEAATLSGANVLTF. The CDR3 region has the DNA TGTGCCAGCTCACCACTAGAGGCAGCTACCCTCTCTGGGGCCAACGTCCTGACTTTC. The V call is TRBV18, the J call TRBJ2-6; D is unclear. CDR3 length equals 19 residues. CDR1 is KGHSH and CDR2 is LQKENI in the germline V gene. Trimming removed 1 base from V and 0 bases from J, with 16 bases in between.

The V gene is TRBV24-1, the J gene TRBJ1-1; unclear D gene. Trimming left V 5 bases short and J 3 bases short, with 6 bases between. This CDR3 region has 12 residues. Germline V gene sequence: CDR1 KGHDR, CDR2 SFDVKD. This chain's CDR3 is CATSAPDTEAFF. The CDR3 DNA is TGTGCCACCAGTGCCCCTGACACTGAAGCTTTCTTT.

This clone was seen once. The chain recombines TRBV10-3 with TRBJ2-2, with 15 bases matching TRBD2. CDR3 size: 19 residues. The germline CDR1 and CDR2 sequences are ENHRY and SYGVKD. J was trimmed by 1 base and V by 2 bases; bases with no gene match: 5. The CDR3 DNA sequence: TGTGCCATCAGTGAGCGCCTGGGACTAGCGGGAGGGAACACCGGGGAGCTGTTTTTT. Translation: CAISERLGLAGGNTGELFF.

This chain links TRBV6-5 with TRBJ1-4; D gene ambiguous. CDR3 length: 13 residues. Germline lookup yields CDR1 MNHEY and CDR2 SVGAGI. Deletions cut 6 bases from V and 3 bases from J, with 8 bases between. The CDR3 DNA follows: TGTGCCAGCAGGACTACACCTAATGAAAAACTGTTTTTT. Amino acid sequence: CASRTTPNEKLFF.

V is TRBV28 and J is TRBJ1-1; no firm D call. V lost 8 bases to trimming and J lost 12 bases, with 10 bases between them. The CDR3 is 9 amino acids. Looked up from germline, CDR1 is MDHEN and CDR2 is SYDVKM. The CDR3 reads CASGQMTFF. Here the CDR3 DNA reads TGTGCCAGCGGCCAGATGACTTTCTTT.